The sequence of this T cell receptor beta chain was determined in a study of blood T cell repertoires in COVID-19. Germline assignment: CDR1 LGHNA and CDR2 YSLEER. V dropped 3 bases and J dropped 2 bases, with 5 bases sitting between them. There are 13 residues in the CDR3. In the source study's methods: Estimates of nucleated cell counts were drawn from the amplification of reference gene primers. Clones were sequenced by immunoSEQ multiplex PCR, and TCRdb holds only the in-frame ones, with some missing. The V and J calls and clone size are taken from that table; D and trimming were inferred from the DNA. The sample gives a few hundred thousand clones, about nine tenths of which show up once; roughly 2% is in the top ten.

The genes are TRBV4-3 and TRBJ1-5; D not certain. The TCR was taken from a man between 18 and 29 years old with active or convalescent COVID-19. Sequenced input: peripheral blood. The CDR3 protein is CASSQRGNQPQHF. In DNA, the CDR3 is TGCGCCAGCAGCCAGAGGGGCAATCAGCCCCAGCATTTT.